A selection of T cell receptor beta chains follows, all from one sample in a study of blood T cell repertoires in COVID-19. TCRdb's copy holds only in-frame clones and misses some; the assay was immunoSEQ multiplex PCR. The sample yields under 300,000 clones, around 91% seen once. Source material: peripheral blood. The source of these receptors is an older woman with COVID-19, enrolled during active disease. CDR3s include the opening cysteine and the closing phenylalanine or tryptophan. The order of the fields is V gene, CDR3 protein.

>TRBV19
CASSKETARYEQYF
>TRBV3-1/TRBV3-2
CASSQERTGATDTQYF
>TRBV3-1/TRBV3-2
CASSQDPGGRNEQFF
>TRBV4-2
CASSQDTGTGINNSPLHF
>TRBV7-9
CASSLGRENTEAFF
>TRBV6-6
CASCSPASFSNYGYTF
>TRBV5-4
CASSPGQGVGNTEAFF
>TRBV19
CASSIGNPNTEAFF
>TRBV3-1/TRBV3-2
CASSQGAYSNQPQHF
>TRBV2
CASRGEPGNTIYF
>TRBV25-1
CASSLDSNNSPLHF
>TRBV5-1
CASSLQGILHEQYF
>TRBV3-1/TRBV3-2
CASSPPGLNTEAFF
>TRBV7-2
CASSPRTGTYEQYF
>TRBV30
CAWKGGASNEKLFF
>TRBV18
CASSPPNRGSRAEAFF